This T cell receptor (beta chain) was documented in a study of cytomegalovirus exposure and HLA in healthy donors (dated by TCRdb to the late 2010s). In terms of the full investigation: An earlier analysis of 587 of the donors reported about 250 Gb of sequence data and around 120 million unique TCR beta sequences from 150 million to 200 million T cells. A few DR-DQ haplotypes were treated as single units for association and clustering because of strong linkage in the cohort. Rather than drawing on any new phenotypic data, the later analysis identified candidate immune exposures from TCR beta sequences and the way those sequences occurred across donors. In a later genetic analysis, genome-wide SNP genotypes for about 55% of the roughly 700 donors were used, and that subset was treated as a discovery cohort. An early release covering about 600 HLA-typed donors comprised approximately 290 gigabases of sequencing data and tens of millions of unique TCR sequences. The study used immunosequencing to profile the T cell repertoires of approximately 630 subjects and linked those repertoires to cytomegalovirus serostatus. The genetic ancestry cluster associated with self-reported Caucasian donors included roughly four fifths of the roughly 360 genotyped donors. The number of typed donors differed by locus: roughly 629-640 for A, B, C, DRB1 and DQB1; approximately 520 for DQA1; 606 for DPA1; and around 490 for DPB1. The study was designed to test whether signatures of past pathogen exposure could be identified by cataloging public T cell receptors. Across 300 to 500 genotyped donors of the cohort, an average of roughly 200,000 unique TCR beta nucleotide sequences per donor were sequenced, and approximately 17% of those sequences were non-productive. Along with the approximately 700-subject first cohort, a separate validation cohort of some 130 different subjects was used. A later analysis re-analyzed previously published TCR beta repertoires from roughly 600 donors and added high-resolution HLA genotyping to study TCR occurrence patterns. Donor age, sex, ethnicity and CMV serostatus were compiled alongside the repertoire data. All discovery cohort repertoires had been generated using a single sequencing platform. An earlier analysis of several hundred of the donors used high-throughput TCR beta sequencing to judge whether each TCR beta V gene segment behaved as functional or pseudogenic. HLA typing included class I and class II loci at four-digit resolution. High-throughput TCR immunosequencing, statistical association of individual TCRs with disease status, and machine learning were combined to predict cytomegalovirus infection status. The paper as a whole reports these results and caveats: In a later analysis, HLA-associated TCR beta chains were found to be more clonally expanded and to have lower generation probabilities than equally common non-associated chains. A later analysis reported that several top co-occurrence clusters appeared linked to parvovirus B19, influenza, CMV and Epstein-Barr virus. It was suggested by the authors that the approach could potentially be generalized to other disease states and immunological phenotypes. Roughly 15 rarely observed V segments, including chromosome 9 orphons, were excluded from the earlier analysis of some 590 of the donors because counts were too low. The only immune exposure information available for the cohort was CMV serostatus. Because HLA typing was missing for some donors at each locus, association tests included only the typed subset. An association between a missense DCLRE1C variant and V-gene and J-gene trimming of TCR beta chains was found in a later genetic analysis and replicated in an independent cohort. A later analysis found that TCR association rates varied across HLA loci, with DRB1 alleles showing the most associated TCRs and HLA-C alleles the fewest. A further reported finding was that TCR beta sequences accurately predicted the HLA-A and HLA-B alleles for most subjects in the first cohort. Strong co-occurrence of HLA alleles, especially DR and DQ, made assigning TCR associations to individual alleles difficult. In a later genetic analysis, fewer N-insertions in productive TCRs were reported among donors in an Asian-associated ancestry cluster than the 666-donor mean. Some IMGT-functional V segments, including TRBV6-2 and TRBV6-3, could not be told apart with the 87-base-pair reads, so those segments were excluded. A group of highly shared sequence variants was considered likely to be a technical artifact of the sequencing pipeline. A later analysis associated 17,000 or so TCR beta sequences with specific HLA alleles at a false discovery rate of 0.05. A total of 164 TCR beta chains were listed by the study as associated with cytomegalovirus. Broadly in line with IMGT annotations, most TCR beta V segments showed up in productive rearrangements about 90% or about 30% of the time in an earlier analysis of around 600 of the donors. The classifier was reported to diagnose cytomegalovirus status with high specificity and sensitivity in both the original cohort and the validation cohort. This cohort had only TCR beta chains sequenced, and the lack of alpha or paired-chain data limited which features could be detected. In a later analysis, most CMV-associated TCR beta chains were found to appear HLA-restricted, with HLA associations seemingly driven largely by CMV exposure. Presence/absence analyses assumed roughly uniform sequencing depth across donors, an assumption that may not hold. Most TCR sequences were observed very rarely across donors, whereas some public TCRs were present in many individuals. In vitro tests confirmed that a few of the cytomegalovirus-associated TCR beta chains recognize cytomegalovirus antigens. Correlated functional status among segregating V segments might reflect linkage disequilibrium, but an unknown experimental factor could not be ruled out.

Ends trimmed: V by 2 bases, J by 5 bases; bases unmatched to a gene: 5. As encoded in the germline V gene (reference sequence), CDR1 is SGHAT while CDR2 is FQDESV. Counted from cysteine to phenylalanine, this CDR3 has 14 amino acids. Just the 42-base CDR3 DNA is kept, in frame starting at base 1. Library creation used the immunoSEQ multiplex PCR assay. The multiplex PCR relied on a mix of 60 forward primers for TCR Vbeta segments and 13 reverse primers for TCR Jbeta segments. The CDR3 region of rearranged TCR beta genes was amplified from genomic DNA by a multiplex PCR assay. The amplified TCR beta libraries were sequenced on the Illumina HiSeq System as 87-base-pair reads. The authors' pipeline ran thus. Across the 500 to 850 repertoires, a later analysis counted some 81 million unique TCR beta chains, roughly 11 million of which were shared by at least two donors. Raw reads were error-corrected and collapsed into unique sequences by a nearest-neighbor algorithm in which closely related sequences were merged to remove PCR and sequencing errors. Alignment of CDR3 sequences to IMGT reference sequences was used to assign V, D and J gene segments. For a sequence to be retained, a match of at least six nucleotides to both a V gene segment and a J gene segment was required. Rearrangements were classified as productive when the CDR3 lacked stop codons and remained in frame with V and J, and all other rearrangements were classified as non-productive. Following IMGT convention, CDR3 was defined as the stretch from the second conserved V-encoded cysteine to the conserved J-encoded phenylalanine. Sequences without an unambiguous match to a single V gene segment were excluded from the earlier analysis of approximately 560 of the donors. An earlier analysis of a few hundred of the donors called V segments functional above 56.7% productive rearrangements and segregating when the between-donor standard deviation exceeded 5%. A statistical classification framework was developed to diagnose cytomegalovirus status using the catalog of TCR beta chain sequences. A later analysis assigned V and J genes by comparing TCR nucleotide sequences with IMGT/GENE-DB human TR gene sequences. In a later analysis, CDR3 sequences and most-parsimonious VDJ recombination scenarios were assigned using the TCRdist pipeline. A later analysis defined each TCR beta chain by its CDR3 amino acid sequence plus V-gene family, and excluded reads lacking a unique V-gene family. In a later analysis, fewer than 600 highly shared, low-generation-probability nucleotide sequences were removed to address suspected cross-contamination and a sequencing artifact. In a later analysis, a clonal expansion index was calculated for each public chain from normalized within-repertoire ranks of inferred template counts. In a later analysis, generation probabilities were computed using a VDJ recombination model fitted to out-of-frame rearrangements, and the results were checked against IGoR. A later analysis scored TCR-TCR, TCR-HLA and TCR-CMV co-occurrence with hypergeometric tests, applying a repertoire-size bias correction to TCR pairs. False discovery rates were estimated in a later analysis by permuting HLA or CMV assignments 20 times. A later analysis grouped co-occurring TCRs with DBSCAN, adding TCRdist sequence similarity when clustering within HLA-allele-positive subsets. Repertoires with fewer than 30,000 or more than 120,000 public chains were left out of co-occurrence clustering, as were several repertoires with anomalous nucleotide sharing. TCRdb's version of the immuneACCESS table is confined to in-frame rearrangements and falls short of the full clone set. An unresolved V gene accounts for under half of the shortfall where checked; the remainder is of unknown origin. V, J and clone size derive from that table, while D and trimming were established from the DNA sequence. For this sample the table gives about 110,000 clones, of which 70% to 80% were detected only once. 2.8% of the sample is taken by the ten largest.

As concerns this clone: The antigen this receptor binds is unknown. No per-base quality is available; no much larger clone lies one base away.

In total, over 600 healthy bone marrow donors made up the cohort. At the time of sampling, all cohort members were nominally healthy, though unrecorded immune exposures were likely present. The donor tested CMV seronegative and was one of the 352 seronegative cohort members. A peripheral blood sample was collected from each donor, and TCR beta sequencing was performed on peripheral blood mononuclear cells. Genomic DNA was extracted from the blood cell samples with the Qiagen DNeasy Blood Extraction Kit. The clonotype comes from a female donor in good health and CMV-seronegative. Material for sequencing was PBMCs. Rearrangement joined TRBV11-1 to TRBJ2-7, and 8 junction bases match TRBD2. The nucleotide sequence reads TGTGCCAGCAGCTTAAGCGGGGGCTGGGACGAGCAGTACTTC. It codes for CASSLSGGWDEQYF.